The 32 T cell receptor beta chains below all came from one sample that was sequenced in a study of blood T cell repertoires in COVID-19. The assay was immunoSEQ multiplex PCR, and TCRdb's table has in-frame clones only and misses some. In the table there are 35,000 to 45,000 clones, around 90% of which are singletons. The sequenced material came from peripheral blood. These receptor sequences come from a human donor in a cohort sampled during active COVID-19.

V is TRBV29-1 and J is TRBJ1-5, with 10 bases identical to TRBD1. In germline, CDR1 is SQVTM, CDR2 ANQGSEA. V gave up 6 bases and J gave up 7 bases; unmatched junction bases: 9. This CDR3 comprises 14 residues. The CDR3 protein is CSVAGTGDGQPQHF. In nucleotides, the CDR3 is TGCAGCGTAGCCGGGACAGGGGACGGGCAGCCCCAGCATTTT.

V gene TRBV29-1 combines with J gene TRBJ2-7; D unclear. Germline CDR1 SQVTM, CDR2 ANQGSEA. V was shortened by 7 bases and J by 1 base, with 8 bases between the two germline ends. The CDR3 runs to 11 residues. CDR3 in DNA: TGCAGCGCCGGCGCGTCCTACGAGCAGTACTTC. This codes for CSAGASYEQYF.

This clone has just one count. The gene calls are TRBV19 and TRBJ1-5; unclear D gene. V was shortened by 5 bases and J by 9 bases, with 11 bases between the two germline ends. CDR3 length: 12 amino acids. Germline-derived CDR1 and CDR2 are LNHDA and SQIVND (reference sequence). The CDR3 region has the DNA TGTGCCAGTAGTGGCGGCCCCAGGCCCCAGCATTTT. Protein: CASSGGPRPQHF.

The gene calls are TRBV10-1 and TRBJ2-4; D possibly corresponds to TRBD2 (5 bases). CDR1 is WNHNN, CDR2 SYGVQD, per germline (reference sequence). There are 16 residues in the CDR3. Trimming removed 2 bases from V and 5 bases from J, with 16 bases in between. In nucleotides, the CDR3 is TGCGCCAGCAGTGAGGGGCCCAGCGGTGGTCAAAACATTCAGTACTTC. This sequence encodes CASSEGPSGGQNIQYF.

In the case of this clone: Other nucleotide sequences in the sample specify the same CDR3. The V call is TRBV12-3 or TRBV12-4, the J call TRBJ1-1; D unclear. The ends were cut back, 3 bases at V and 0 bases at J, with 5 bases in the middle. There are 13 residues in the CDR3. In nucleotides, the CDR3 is TGTGCCAGCAGTTTGGCAGTGAACACTGAAGCTTTCTTT. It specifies CASSLAVNTEAFF.

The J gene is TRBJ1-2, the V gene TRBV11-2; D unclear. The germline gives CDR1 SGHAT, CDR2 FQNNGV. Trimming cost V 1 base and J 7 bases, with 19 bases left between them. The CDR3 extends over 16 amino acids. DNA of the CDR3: TGTGCCAGCAGCTTAGGCGAACAAGCAAATTCAGGTGGCTACACCTTC. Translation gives CASSLGEQANSGGYTF.

This chain's CDR3 is CASSQAKGRGEAFF. CDR3 nucleotide sequence: TGTGCCAGCAGCCAAGCGAAGGGGCGCGGTGAAGCTTTCTTT. V and J are TRBV3-1 (or the pseudogene TRBV3-2) and TRBJ1-1, with D possibly matching TRBD1 (5 bases). Trimming took off 1 base at V and 7 bases at J, with 13 bases between the two ends. This CDR3 is built from 14 residues. Germline CDR1 and CDR2: LGHDT and YNNKEL (reference sequence).

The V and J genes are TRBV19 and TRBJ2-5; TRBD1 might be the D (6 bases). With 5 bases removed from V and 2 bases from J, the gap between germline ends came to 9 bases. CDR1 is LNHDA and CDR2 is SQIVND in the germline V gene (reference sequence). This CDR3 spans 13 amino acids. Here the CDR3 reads CASSPGQQETQYF. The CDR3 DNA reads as TGTGCCAGTAGTCCCGGACAGCAAGAGACCCAGTACTTC.

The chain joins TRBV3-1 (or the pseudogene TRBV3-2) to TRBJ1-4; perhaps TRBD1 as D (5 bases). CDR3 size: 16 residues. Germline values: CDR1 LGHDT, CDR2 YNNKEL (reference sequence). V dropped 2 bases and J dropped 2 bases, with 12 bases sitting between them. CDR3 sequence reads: CASSQQAGRTNEKLFF. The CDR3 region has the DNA TGTGCCAGCAGCCAACAGGCAGGGCGCACTAATGAAAAACTGTTTTTT.

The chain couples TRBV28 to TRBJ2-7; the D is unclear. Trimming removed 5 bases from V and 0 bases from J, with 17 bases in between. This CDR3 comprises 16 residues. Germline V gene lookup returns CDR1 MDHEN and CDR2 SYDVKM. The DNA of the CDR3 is TGTGCCAGCAGTCCCCTCTCCAGCACTATCTCCTACGAGCAGTACTTC. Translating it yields CASSPLSSTISYEQYF.

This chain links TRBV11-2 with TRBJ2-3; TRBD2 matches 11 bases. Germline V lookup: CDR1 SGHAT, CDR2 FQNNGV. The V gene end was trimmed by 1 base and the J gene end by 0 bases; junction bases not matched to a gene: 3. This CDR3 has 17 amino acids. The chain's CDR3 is CASSLVTSGASTDTQYF. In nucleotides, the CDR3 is TGTGCCAGCAGCTTAGTGACTAGCGGGGCGAGCACAGATACGCAGTATTTT.

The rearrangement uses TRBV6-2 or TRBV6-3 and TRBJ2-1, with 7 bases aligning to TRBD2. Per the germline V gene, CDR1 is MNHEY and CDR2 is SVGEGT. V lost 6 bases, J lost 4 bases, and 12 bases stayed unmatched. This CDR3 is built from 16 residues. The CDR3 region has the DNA TGTGCCAGCAGCTCACGTATACTAGCGCCTTACAATGAGCAGTTCTTC. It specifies CASSSRILAPYNEQFF.

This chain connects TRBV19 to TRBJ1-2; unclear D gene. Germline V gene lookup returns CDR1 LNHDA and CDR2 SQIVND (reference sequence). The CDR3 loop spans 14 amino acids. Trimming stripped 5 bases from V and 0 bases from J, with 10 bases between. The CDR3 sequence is CASSPGMSNYGYTF. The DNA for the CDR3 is TGTGCCAGTAGTCCGGGGATGTCTAACTATGGCTACACCTTC.

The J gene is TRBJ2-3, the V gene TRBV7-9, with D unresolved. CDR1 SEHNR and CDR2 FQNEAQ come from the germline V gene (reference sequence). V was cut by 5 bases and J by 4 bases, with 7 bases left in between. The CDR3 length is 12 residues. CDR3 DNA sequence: TGTGCCAGCAGCCCGCCGGCAGATACGCAGTATTTT. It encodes CASSPPADTQYF.

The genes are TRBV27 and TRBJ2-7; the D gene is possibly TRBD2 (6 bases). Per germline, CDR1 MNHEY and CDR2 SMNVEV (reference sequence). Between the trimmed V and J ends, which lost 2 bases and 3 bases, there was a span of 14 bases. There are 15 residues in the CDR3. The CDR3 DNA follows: TGTGCCAGCAGTTTAAAGGGCGGGACCGTCTACGAGCAGTACTTC. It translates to CASSLKGGTVYEQYF.

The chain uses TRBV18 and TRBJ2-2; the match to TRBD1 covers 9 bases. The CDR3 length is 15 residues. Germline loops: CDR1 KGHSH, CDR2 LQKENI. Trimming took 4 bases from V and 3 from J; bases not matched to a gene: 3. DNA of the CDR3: TGTGCCAGCTCACTGACAGGGGGAGACACCGGGGAGCTGTTTTTT. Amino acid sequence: CASSLTGGDTGELFF.

This chain's CDR3 is CASSAQAFSGNTIYF. The DNA of the CDR3 is TGTGCCAGCAGTGCTCAGGCCTTCTCTGGAAACACCATATATTTT. The V and J genes are TRBV2 and TRBJ1-3; D is unresolved. CDR1 and CDR2 (germline): SNHLY, FYNNEI. The CDR3 totals 15 residues. V lost 4 bases, J lost 0 bases, and 10 bases lay in between.

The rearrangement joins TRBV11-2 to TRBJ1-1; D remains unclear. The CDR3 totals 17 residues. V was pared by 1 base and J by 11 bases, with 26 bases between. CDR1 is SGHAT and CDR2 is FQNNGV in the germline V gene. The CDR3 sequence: CASSLVSWRIRRTPAFF. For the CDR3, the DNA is TGTGCCAGCAGCTTAGTATCTTGGAGGATTCGCCGAACGCCGGCTTTCTTT.

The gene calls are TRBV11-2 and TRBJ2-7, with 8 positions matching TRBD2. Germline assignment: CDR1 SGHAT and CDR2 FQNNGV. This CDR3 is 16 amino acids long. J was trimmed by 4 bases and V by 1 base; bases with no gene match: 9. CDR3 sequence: CASSLVNQRERYEQYF. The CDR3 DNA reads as TGTGCCAGCAGCTTAGTTAACCAGCGGGAGCGTTACGAGCAGTACTTC.

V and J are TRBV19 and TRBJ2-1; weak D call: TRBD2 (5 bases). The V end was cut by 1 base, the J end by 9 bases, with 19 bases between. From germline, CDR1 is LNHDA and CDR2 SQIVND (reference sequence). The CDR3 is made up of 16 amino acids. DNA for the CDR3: TGTGCCAGTAGTATAGCCCAGAGCCTAGGAGGCGGTGAGCAGTTCTTC. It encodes CASSIAQSLGGGEQFF. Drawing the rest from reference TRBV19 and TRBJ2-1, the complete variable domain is DGGITQSPKYLFRKEGQNVTLSCEQNLNHDAMYWYRQDPGQGLRLIYYSQIVNDFQKGDIAEGYSVSREKKESFPLTVTSAQKNPTAFYLCASSIAQSLGGGEQFFGPGTRLTVL.

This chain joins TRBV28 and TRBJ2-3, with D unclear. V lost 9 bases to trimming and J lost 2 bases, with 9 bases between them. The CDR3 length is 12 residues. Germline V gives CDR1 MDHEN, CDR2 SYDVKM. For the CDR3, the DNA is TGTGCCAGTCGTTCTGTCACAGATACGCAGTATTTT. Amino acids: CASRSVTDTQYF.

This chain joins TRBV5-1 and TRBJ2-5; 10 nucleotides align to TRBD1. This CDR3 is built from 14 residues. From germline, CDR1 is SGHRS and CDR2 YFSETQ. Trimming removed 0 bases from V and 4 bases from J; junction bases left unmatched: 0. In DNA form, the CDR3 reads TGCGCCAGCAGCTTGGGACAGGGGGCAGAGACCCAGTACTTC. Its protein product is CASSLGQGAETQYF.

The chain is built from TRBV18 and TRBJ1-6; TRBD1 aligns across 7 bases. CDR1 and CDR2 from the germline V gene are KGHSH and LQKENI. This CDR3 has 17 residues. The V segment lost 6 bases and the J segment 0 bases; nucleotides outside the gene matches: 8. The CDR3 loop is CASSPTGVSSYNSPLHF. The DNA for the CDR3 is TGTGCCAGCTCCCCCACAGGGGTGAGCTCCTATAATTCACCCCTCCACTTT.

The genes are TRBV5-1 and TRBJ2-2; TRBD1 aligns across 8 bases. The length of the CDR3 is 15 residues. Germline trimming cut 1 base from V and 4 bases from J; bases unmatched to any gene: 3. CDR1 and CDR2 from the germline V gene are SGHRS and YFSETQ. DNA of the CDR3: TGCGCCAGCAGCTTGATGACAGGGGTCACCGGGGAGCTGTTTTTT. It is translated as CASSLMTGVTGELFF.

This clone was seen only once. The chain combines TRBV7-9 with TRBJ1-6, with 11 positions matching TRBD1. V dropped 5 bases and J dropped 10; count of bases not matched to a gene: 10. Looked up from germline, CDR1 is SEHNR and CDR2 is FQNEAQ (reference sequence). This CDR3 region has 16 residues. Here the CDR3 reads CASSLTPGQGGSPLHF. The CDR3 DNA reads TGTGCCAGCAGCCTGACGCCGGGACAGGGGGGATCACCCCTCCACTTT.

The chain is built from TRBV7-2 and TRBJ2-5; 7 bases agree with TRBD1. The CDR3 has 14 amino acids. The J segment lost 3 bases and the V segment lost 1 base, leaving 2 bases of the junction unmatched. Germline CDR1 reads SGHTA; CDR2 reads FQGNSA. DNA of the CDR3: TGTGCCAGCAGCTTAGGGGACAGAGAAGAGACCCAGTACTTC. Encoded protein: CASSLGDREETQYF. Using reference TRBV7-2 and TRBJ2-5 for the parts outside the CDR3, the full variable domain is GAGVSQSPSNKVTEKGKDVELRCDPISGHTALYWYRQSLGQGLEFLIYFQGNSAPDKSGLPSDRFSAERTGGSVSTLTIQRTQQEDSAVYLCASSLGDREETQYFGPGTRLLVL.

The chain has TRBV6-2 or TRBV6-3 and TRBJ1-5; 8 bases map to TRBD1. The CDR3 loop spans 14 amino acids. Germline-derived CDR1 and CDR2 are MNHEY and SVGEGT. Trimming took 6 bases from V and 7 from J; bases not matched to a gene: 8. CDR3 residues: CASSSIRDRQPQHF. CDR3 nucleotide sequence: TGTGCCAGCAGCTCAATCAGGGACAGGCAGCCCCAGCATTTT.

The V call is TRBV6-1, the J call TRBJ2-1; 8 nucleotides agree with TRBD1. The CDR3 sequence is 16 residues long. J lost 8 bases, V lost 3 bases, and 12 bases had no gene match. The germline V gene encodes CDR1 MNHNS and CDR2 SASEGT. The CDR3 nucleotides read TGTGCCAGCAGTGACAGGGGGCGGAAAGGGTACGATGAGCAGTTCTTC. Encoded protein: CASSDRGRKGYDEQFF.

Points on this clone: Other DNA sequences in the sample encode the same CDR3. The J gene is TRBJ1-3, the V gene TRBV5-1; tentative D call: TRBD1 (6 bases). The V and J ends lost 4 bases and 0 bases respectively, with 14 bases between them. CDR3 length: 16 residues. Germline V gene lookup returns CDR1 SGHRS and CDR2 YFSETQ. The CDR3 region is CASSPGQSHSGNTIYF. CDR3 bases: TGCGCCAGCAGCCCCGGACAGTCTCACTCTGGAAACACCATATATTTT.

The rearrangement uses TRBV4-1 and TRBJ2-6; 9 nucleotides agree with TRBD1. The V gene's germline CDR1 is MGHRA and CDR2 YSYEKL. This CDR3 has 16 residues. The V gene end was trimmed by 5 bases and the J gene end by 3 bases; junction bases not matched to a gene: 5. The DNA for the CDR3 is TGCGCCAGCAGCGGGACAGGGTCGGGTGGGGCCAACGTCCTGACTTTC. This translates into CASSGTGSGGANVLTF.

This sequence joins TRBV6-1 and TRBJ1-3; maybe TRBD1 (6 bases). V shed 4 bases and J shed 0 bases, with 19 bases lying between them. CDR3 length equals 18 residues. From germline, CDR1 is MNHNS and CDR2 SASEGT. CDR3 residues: CASSAEGSGHRSGNTIYF. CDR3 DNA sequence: TGTGCCAGCAGTGCAGAAGGTTCGGGACACCGCTCTGGAAACACCATATATTTT.

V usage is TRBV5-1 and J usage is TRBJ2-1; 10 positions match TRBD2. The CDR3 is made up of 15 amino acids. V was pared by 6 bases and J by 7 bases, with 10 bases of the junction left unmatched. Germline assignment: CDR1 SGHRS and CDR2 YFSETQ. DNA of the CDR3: TGCGCCAGCACACCGGGACTAGCGTCCCGGAATGAGCAGTTCTTC. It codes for CASTPGLASRNEQFF.